There are a few counts of the clone carrying this TCR beta chain. Its antigen remains unidentified. One entry per CDR3 protein results from TCRdb running MiXCR on the reads. This sample has hundreds of thousands of distinct CDR3 sequences, with roughly a third found just once. This specimen comes from a study of T cell repertoires in cytomegalovirus infection. Overall study context: Recently identified HLA-C-restricted CMV epitopes were used, and well-studied HLA-B-restricted CMV epitopes were used as well. Matching HLA type and CMV infection were both indicated by public TCR beta signatures. General study points: Ex vivo responses were dominated by HLA-C-restricted CMV-specific TCR beta clonotypes. Carriers of CMV and the relevant HLA type were discriminated by public TCR beta frequency.

Per germline, CDR1 SGHTA and CDR2 FQGNSA. The CDR3 is 15 residues long. The V end was cut by 10 bases, the J end by 0 bases, with 17 bases between. The sample consisted of cultured PBMCs, taken from culture after CMV antigen stimulation. The chain employs TRBV7-2 and TRBJ2-3; perhaps TRBD2 as D (7 bases). This TCR derives from a human donor in good health (CMV status not recorded). Some clones in this sample may be carry-over from other donors' samples. CDR3 DNA: TGTGCCACAGGACTAGGGGGGGGGAGCACAGATACGCAGTATTTT. It is translated as CATGLGGGSTDTQYF.